This T cell receptor (beta chain) stems from a study of blood T cell repertoires in COVID-19. Study at large: The origin of the acute and convalescent COVID-19 samples was the United States, Italy and Spain. From T cells, B-cell-depleted T cells, or PBMCs came the material, which was cDNA or gDNA.

In the authors' methods: Estimation of nucleated cell counts relied on the amplification of reference gene primers. Profiling relied on immunoSEQ multiplex PCR, and the TCRdb table lists in-frame clones only, not all of them. Clonal size and the V and J genes are those of that table, whereas D and trimming came from the DNA. The sample lists approximately 200,000 clones; roughly 80% were seen once. CDR3 size: 19 residues. V was clipped by 2 bases and J by 3 bases; unmatched bases: 15. The clonotype comes from a woman over 75 with COVID-19, enrolled during active disease. The sequenced sample was peripheral blood. The rearrangement joins TRBV23-1 to TRBJ2-1; 8 positions match TRBD1. TRBV23-1 is identified as an open reading frame with a role that is uncertain. The CDR3 reads CASSQNPEDRVKVYNEQFF. The CDR3 DNA reads as TGCGCCAGCAGTCAAAACCCCGAGGACAGGGTCAAAGTCTACAATGAGCAGTTCTTC.